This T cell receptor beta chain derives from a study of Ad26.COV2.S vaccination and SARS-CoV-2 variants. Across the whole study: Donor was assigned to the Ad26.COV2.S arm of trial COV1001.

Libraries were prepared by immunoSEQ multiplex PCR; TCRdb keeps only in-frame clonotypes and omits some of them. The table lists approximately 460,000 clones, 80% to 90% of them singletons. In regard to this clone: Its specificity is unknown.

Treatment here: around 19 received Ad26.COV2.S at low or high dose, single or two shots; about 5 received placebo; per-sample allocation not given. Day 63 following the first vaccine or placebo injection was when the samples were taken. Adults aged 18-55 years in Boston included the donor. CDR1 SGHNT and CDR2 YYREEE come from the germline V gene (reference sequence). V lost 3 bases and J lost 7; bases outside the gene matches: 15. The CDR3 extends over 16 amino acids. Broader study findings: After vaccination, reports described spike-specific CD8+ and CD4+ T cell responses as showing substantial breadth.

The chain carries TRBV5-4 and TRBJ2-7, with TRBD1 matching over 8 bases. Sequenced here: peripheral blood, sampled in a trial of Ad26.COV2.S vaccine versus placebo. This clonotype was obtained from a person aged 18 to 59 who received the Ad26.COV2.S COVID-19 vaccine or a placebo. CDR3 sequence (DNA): TGTGCCAGCAGCTATGAAGGAGGCCAGGGGGCAAGGGAGCAGTACTTC. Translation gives CASSYEGGQGAREQYF. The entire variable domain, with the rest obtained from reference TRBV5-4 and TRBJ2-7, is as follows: ETGVTQSPTHLIKTRGQQVTLRCSSQSGHNTVSWYQQALGQGPQFIFQYYREEENGRGNFPPRFSGLQFPNYSSELNVNALELDDSALYLCASSYEGGQGAREQYFGPGTRLTVT.